Listed below are T cell receptor beta chains from one sample, sequenced in a study of type 1 and type 2 diabetes patients. MiXCR was run by TCRdb on the multiplex PCR reads, yielding one entry per CDR3 protein. In the table there are 250,000 or so distinct CDR3 sequences, roughly 44% of which are singletons. Specimen: peripheral blood mononuclear cells (PBMCs). The receptors come from a man between 18 and 35 years old with type 2 diabetes. Each CDR3 is given with its conserved first and last residue. The D gene is left open where the match is weak. Where a row states a size, it is once, few, many or the class of an expanded clone; other rows omit it.

TRBJ2-7 | 15 | . | once | TRBV9 | TGTGCCAGCAGCGCACGGGGGGCGGGAGTCCACGAGCAGTACTTC | CASSARGAGVHEQYF
TRBJ1-2 | 15 | . | . | TRBV2 | TGTGCCAGCAGCTCCAACACCAGGGAATCAGGAGGCTACACCTTC | CASSSNTRESGGYTF
TRBJ1-1 | 16 | . | many | TRBV25-1 | TGTGCCAGCAGTGAATATCTTGGCAACATGAACACTGAAGCTTTCTTT | CASSEYLGNMNTEAFF
TRBJ2-1 | 17 | . | few | TRBV20-1 | TGCAGTGGGCAGGGGGCTAGCGGGAAGATCTCCTACAATGAGCAGTTCTTC | CSGQGASGKISYNEQFF
TRBJ2-7 | 14 | TRBD2 | . | TRBV19 | TGTGCCAGTAGTGGAAGCGGGAGATCGTACGAGCAGTACTTC | CASSGSGRSYEQYF
TRBJ2-5 | 14 | . | few | TRBV9 | TGTGCCAGCAGCGTAGGAGAAGGGGACGAGACCCAGTACTTC | CASSVGEGDETQYF
TRBJ2-5 | 17 | . | many | TRBV2 | TGTGCCAGCAGCGTACCGACAGGGGGTCTAGCGGGGTGGACCCAGTACTTC | CASSVPTGGLAGWTQYF
TRBJ2-1 | 13 | . | once | TRBV28 | TGTGCCAGCAGTCTCAACAGCCTACTAAAGCAGTTCTTC | CASSLNSLLKQFF
TRBJ2-5 | 12 | . | few | TRBV7-9 | TGTGCCAGCAGCTTTAAAACAGAGACCCAGTACTTC | CASSFKTETQYF
TRBJ1-1 | 10 | . | few | TRBV20-1 | TGCAGTGCTTTGACACATGAAGCTTTCTTT | CSALTHEAFF
TRBJ2-7 | 14 | . | . | TRBV7-2 | TGTGCCAGCAGCTTAAATGAGGGGACCTACGAGCAGTACTTC | CASSLNEGTYEQYF
TRBJ1-1 | 12 | . | many | TRBV29-1 | TGCAGCGTCCTAGGAGGAAGCACTGAAGCTTTCTTT | CSVLGGSTEAFF
TRBJ2-7 | 18 | . | . | TRBV4-2 | TGTGCCAGCAGCCAGGGGTCGGGCCCCGGGACACCTTCCTACGAGCAGTACTTC | CASSQGSGPGTPSYEQYF
TRBJ2-1 | 12 | . | many | TRBV14 | TGTGCCAGCAGCCAAGTTCCAAATGAGCAGTTCTTC | CASSQVPNEQFF
TRBJ2-7 | 14 | . | few | TRBV20-1 | TGCAGTGCTAGAGGGACTGCGCCCTCCTACGAGCAGTACTTC | CSARGTAPSYEQYF
TRBJ2-7 | 13 | . | . | TRBV12-3/TRBV12-4 | TGTGCCAGCAGTTTCTTAACAGGGTATGAGCAGTACTTC | CASSFLTGYEQYF
TRBJ2-7 | 13 | . | . | TRBV7-6 | TGTGCCAGCAGCTACCAGGAGGGTCGCGAGCAGTACTTC | CASSYQEGREQYF
TRBJ2-7 | 15 | . | . | TRBV4-2 | TGTGCCAGCAGCCGAACGGACGGGAGCTCCTACGAGCAGTACTTC | CASSRTDGSSYEQYF
TRBJ1-5 | 14 | TRBD1 | few | TRBV15 | TGTGCCACCAGCAGCGACAGGGGCAGGGAGCCCCAGCATTTT | CATSSDRGREPQHF
TRBJ2-7 | 14 | . | . | TRBV20-1 | TGCAGTGCTAGAGATATCGGGCTGCACTACGAGCAGTACTTC | CSARDIGLHYEQYF
TRBJ1-2 | 18 | TRBD1 | . | TRBV18 | TGTGCCAGCTCACCACCCGTGGGGCCCGGGACAGTTAACTATGGCTACACCTTC | CASSPPVGPGTVNYGYTF
TRBJ2-2 | 19 | TRBD2 | . | TRBV7-8 | TGTGCCAGCAGCTTAGTTCGGGTGGGGCTAGCGGCTTTCACCGGGGAGCTGTTTTTT | CASSLVRVGLAAFTGELFF
TRBJ2-1 | 12 | . | . | TRBV12-3/TRBV12-4 | TGTGCCAGCAGCCGGTACCACAATGAGCAGTTCTTC | CASSRYHNEQFF
TRBJ1-4 | 15 | . | . | TRBV19 | TGTGCCAGTAGTATAGCTCAGGGAGCAGAGGGAAAACTGTTTTTT | CASSIAQGAEGKLFF
TRBJ2-1 | 11 | . | few | TRBV29-1 | TGCAGCGTTGGAGGGGGACATGAGCAGTTCTTC | CSVGGGHEQFF
TRBJ2-7 | 19 | TRBD2 | . | TRBV7-2 | TGTGCCAGCAGCCGACATCGAGCGGGGGGCTCCGTAGGCTCCTACGAGCAGTACTTC | CASSRHRAGGSVGSYEQYF
TRBJ2-1 | 14 | . | . | TRBV2 | TGTGCCAGCAGTGGGAATTATCCGGACAATGAGCAGTTCTTC | CASSGNYPDNEQFF
TRBJ2-1 | 16 | . | . | TRBV24-1 | TGTGCCACCAGTGATCCTGACGGGAGCTCCTACAATGAGCAGTTCTTC | CATSDPDGSSYNEQFF
TRBJ2-3 | 14 | . | . | TRBV10-1 | TGCGCCAGCAGTGAGGGTGGAGCCGCAGATACGCAGTATTTT | CASSEGGAADTQYF
TRBJ2-1 | 16 | TRBD1 | . | TRBV6-6 | TGTGCCAGCAGCTCCTCTCGGACAGGGGACCACAATGAGCAGTTCTTC | CASSSSRTGDHNEQFF
TRBJ2-5 | 16 | . | . | TRBV25-1 | TGTGCCAGCAGTGGTGGGGGTCAGGGCTCCCAAGAGACCCAGTACTTC | CASSGGGQGSQETQYF
TRBJ2-7 | 15 | TRBD2 | . | TRBV7-8 | TGTGCCAGCAGCTTAGAATTAGCGGGACCTTACGAGCAGTACTTC | CASSLELAGPYEQYF
TRBJ2-5 | 16 | TRBD1 | few | TRBV10-3 | TGTGCCATCAGTGAGTCAGAACAGGGGGCCCTTCGGACCCAGTACTTC | CAISESEQGALRTQYF
TRBJ2-2 | 16 | TRBD2 | . | TRBV19 | TGTGCCAGTAGTTTTAATGGACTAGCGAACACCGGGGAGCTGTTTTTT | CASSFNGLANTGELFF
TRBJ1-6 | 12 | . | . | TRBV20-1 | TGCAGTGCCTCCGACTATAATTCACCCCTCCACTTT | CSASDYNSPLHF
TRBJ1-1 | 12 | . | . | TRBV7-2 | TGTGCCAGCAGCCCGACCGAGTCGGTAGCTTTCTTT | CASSPTESVAFF
TRBJ2-1 | 12 | . | . | TRBV12-3/TRBV12-4 | TGTGCCAGCAGTTTCCCGTACAATGAGCAGTTCTTC | CASSFPYNEQFF
TRBJ2-3 | 15 | . | . | TRBV15 | TGTGCCACCAGCAGAGTCTGGACGGGCACAGATACGCAGTATTTT | CATSRVWTGTDTQYF
TRBJ2-7 | 12 | . | few | TRBV11-1 | TGTGCCAGCAGTTTTCTGGGCTATGAGCAGTACTTC | CASSFLGYEQYF
TRBJ1-4 | 13 | . | . | TRBV7-6 | TGTGCCAGCAGCCCTGATCCGGGGGAAAAACTGTTTTTT | CASSPDPGEKLFF
TRBJ1-1 | 17 | TRBD1 | . | TRBV7-2 | TGTGCCAGCAGCTCAGGGCCCCGGGACAGGGGATCGGCCGAAGCTTTCTTT | CASSSGPRDRGSAEAFF
TRBJ1-1 | 14 | . | . | TRBV28 | TGTGCCAGCAGTTTACTAGGGGATGACACTGAAGCTTTCTTT | CASSLLGDDTEAFF
TRBJ1-6 | 18 | TRBD1 | few | TRBV7-2 | TGTGCCAGCAGCTTCCCCAAGTCTACAGGGGACATCAATTCACCCCTCCACTTT | CASSFPKSTGDINSPLHF
TRBJ1-1 | 13 | . | few | TRBV19 | TGTGCCAGTAGTGCCAGTGGAGTCACTGAAGCTTTCTTT | CASSASGVTEAFF
TRBJ2-7 | 14 | . | . | TRBV4-1 | TGCGCCAGCAGCCAAGGACAGGGAGGGAACGAGCAGTACTTC | CASSQGQGGNEQYF
TRBJ2-3 | 15 | TRBD2 | . | TRBV19 | TGTGCCAGTAGCCGACTAGCGGGAGTAAGAGATACGCAGTATTTT | CASSRLAGVRDTQYF
TRBJ2-7 | 13 | TRBD1 | . | TRBV20-1 | TGCAGTGCTAGCCGACAGGGGACCTACGAGCAGTACTTC | CSASRQGTYEQYF
TRBJ2-1 | 15 | TRBD2 | . | TRBV5-1 | TGCGCCAGCGGAAATAGCGGGGGGGGCTACAATGAGCAGTTCTTC | CASGNSGGGYNEQFF
TRBJ2-2 | 15 | . | few | TRBV28 | TGTGCCAGCAGTTTAGGGGGGGCGGACACCGGGGAGCTGTTTTTT | CASSLGGADTGELFF
TRBJ2-3 | 14 | . | . | TRBV5-5 | TGCGCCAGCAGGGTCATACGGGCCCCAGATACGCAGTATTTT | CASRVIRAPDTQYF
TRBJ2-5 | 14 | . | . | TRBV19 | TGTGCCAGTAGTACCACCAGACATGGAGAGACCCAGTACTTC | CASSTTRHGETQYF
TRBJ1-2 | 15 | . | few | TRBV15 | TGTGCCACCAGCAGAGATCGGGCAGGGAGCTATGGCTACACCTTC | CATSRDRAGSYGYTF
TRBJ2-5 | 17 | TRBD2 | many | TRBV2 | TGTGCCAGCCGGGTGCTAGCGGGAGGGCCTGGGCAAGAGACCCAGTACTTC | CASRVLAGGPGQETQYF
TRBJ2-7 | 14 | TRBD1 | . | TRBV19 | TGTGCCAGTAGGAGGACAGGTAGCCCCTACGAGCAGTACTTC | CASRRTGSPYEQYF
TRBJ2-1 | 14 | . | . | TRBV4-1 | TGCGCCAGCAGCCGCACGGACTCACGGGGGGAGCAGTTCTTC | CASSRTDSRGEQFF
TRBJ1-1 | 11 | . | . | TRBV9 | TGTGCCAGCAGCGGAGGGGGTGGGGCTTTCTTT | CASSGGGGAFF
TRBJ1-1 | 10 | . | few | TRBV20-1 | TGCAGTGCTAGAGGGTCTGGCGCTTTCTTT | CSARGSGAFF
TRBJ2-5 | 13 | . | few | TRBV20-1 | TGCAGTGCCCGGGACTGGACTCAAGAGACCCAGTACTTC | CSARDWTQETQYF
TRBJ2-3 | 13 | . | . | TRBV25-1 | TGTGCCAGCAGTGAGATGGGTACAGATACGCAGTATTTT | CASSEMGTDTQYF